This entry lists 6 T cell receptor beta chains sequenced from one sample in a study of cytomegalovirus exposure and HLA in healthy donors. The PCR contained 60 Vbeta and 13 Jbeta primers. Sequencing was performed with immunoSEQ multiplex PCR; in TCRdb, only in-frame clones are kept and a portion is missing. The sample holds about 210,000 clones, roughly 74% seen once. What was sequenced was PBMCs. The receptors come from a woman younger than 45 in good health and CMV-seropositive.

The chain carries TRBV6-5 and TRBJ1-5; tentatively, D is TRBD1 (6 bases). Trimming stripped 6 bases from V and 3 bases from J, with 12 bases between. The germline gives CDR1 MNHEY, CDR2 SVGAGI. The CDR3 has 14 amino acids. DNA for the CDR3: TGTGCCAGCAGAAACACAGGGCCCAATCAGCCCCAGCATTTT. Protein sequence: CASRNTGPNQPQHF.

On this clone itself: The junction shows a germline mismatch at one end, possibly a read error. The genes are TRBV6-5 and TRBJ1-1; D remains unclear. This CDR3 spans 12 amino acids. CDR1 and CDR2 (germline): MNHEY, SVGAGI. The DNA of the CDR3 is TGTGCCAGCAGTGAGTATGGGGAGGAAGGTTTCTTT. Residues: CASSEYGEEGFF.

This clone turned up a few times. The gene calls are TRBV7-2 and TRBJ2-3, with a possible D match to TRBD1 (6 bases). This CDR3 comprises 16 residues. The germline V gene has CDR1 SGHTA and CDR2 FQGNSA. The ends were cut back, 5 bases at V and 2 bases at J, with 17 bases in the middle. CDR3 region: CASSGQGTLVTDTQYF. The CDR3 DNA follows: TGTGCCAGCAGCGGGCAAGGGACATTGGTCACAGATACGCAGTATTTT.

The chain recombines TRBV5-1 with TRBJ2-2, with 12 bases lining up with TRBD2. The length of the CDR3 is 19 residues. V lost 0 bases to trimming and J lost 6 bases; unmatched junction nucleotides: 12. CDR1 is SGHRS and CDR2 is YFSETQ in the germline V gene. Written as DNA, the CDR3 is TGCGCCAGCAGCTTGGATGGGGAGCTAGCGGGAGGGCCGTCCGGGGAGCTGTTTTTT. It translates to CASSLDGELAGGPSGELFF.

The chain combines TRBV30 with TRBJ1-4; no firm D call. Trimming removed 1 base from V and 13 bases from J, with 13 bases in between. In germline, CDR1 is GTSNPN, CDR2 SVGIG (reference sequence). The CDR3 runs to 12 residues. CDR3 loop: CAWSAGETILFF. CDR3 bases: TGTGCCTGGAGTGCCGGGGAAACGATACTGTTTTTT.

In this sample, this clone turned up a few times. The chain combines TRBV19 with TRBJ2-7; 8 nucleotides agree with TRBD1. Trimming removed 6 bases from V and 2 bases from J; junction bases left unmatched: 6. Germline V gene sequence: CDR1 LNHDA, CDR2 SQIVND (reference sequence). This CDR3 has 14 residues. The CDR3 sequence is CASSEGQEPYEQYF. CDR3 nucleotide sequence: TGTGCCAGTAGCGAGGGACAGGAGCCCTACGAGCAGTACTTC.